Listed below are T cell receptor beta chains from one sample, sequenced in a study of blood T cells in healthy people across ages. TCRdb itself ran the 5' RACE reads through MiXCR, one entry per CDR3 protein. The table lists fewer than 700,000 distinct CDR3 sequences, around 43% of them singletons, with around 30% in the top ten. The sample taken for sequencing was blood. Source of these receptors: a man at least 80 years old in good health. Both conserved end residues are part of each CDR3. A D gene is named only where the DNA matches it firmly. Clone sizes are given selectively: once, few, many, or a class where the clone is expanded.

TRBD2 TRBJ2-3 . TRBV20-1 TGCAGTGCTACCGGGGGGATAGATACGCAGTATTTT CSATGGIDTQYF
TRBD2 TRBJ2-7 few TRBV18 TGTGCCAGCTCACCACCCGGCGGGAGTGTATCCTACGAGCAGTACTTC CASSPPGGSVSYEQYF
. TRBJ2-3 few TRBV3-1 TGTGCCAGCAGCCAAGCACCGGGGGGACACAGCACAGATACGCAGTATTTT CASSQAPGGHSTDTQYF
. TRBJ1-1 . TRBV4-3 TGCGCCAGCAGCCAAGATGGTTTCTCCGTAGGATTGAACACTGAAGCTTTCTTT CASSQDGFSVGLNTEAFF
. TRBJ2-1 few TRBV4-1 TGCGCCAGCAGCCAGAGACCGGGACCCAGCTCCTACAATGAGCAGTTCTTC CASSQRPGPSSYNEQFF
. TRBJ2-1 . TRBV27 TGTGCCAGCAGTGCATACCCCTACAATGAGCAGTTCTTC CASSAYPYNEQFF
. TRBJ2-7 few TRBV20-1 TGCAGTGCCGCAGGGGGGACCTACGAGCAGTACTTC CSAAGGTYEQYF
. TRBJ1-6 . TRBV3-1 TGTGCCAGCAGCCAAGGACCCCCGCAGGACAGTCGTTCACCCCTCCACTTT CASSQGPPQDSRSPLHF
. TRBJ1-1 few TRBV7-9 TGTGCCAGCAGCTCTAGGACCCCGTGGGGGATGAACACTGAAGCTTTCTTT CASSSRTPWGMNTEAFF
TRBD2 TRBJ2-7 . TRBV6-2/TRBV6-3 TGTGCCAGTCGACCCGGGACTAGCGGGAGCATAAATGAGCAGTACTTC CASRPGTSGSINEQYF
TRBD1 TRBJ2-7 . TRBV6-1 TGTGCCAGCAGTGATATGACAGGGAGATCCTACGAGCAGTACTTC CASSDMTGRSYEQYF
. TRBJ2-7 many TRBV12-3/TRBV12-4 TGTGCCAGCAGTTTAGAGGTGGGGCCCGTAACCTACGAGCAGTACTTC CASSLEVGPVTYEQYF
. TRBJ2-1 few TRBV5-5 TGTGCCAGCAGCTTGGCCGGGGACGGATACCAAAATGAGCAGTTCTTC CASSLAGDGYQNEQFF
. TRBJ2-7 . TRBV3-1 TGTGCCAGCAAGGGCTCCTACGAGCAGTACTTC CASKGSYEQYF
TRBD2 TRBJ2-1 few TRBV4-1 TGCGCCAGCAGCCACGGACTAGCGGGGGTCCAGAATGAGCAGTTCTTC CASSHGLAGVQNEQFF
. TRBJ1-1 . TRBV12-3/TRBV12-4 TGTGCCAGCACCTGGGCAGGTGACAACACTGAAGCTTTCTTT CASTWAGDNTEAFF
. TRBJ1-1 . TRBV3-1 TGTGCCAGCAGCCAAGCGGCAGCGGCTGAAGCTTTCTTT CASSQAAAAEAFF
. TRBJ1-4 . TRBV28 TGTGCCAGCAGTCATTTGGCTGGCGGCCCAACTAATGAAAAACTGTTTTTT CASSHLAGGPTNEKLFF
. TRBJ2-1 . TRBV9 TGTGCCAGCAGCGTCCGGCCCGCCGGCAGGGGCCCTTACAATGAGCAGTTCTTC CASSVRPAGRGPYNEQFF
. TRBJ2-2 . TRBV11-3 TGTGCCAGCAGCTTAAGATTGGGCACCGGGGAGCTGTTTTTT CASSLRLGTGELFF
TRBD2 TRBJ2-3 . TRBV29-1 TGCAGCGTTGGGGCTAGCGGGGGGACAGATACGCAGTATTTT CSVGASGGTDTQYF
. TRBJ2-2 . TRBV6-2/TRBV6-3 TGTGCCAGCATTGCATCAGTGTTCGGGGAGCTGTTTTTT CASIASVFGELFF
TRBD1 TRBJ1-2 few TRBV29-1 TGCAGCGTCACTATGGGGACAGGGGGGGACTATGGCTACACCTTC CSVTMGTGGDYGYTF
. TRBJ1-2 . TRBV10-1 TGCGCCAGCAGTGCCGACAGTTCTAACTATGGCTACACCTTC CASSADSSNYGYTF
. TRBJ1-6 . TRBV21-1 TGTGCCAGCAGCAAAACGATGGCACCCCGGGCACTGAATTCACCCCTCCACTTT CASSKTMAPRALNSPLHF
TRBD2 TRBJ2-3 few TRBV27 TGTGCCAGCAGTTTCCCCAGCGGGAGGGCTGGAGATACGCAGTATTTT CASSFPSGRAGDTQYF
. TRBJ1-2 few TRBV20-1 TGCAGTGCTAGAGAGGGCGGAGGGTCCCCTAACTATGGCTACACCTTC CSAREGGGSPNYGYTF
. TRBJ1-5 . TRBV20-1 TGCAGTGCGACGACAGGCATGGGGCAGCCCCAGCATTTT CSATTGMGQPQHF
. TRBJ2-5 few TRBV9 TGTGCCAGCAGTTATAGTGCGGGCGGGGAAGAGACCCAGTACTTC CASSYSAGGEETQYF
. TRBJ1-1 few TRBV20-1 TGCAGTGCTCGCCGGGGACGGAGGAACACTGAAGCTTTCTTT CSARRGRRNTEAFF
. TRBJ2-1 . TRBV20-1 TGCAGTGCTAGAGAGGCCAGTCATGAGCAGTTCTTC CSAREASHEQFF
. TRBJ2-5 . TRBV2 TGTGCCAGCCGCGGGACTCCCCGACAGACCCAGTACTTC CASRGTPRQTQYF
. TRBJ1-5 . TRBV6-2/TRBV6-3 TGTGCCAGCAGTTACGCGGGGGTTCAGCCCCAGCATTTT CASSYAGVQPQHF
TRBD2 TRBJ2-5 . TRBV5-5 TGTGCCAGCAGCTCCAGCGGGAGTAAGAATGAGCAGTACTTC CASSSSGSKNEQYF
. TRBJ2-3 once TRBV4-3 TGCGCCAGCAGCCAAGACCCGGTCAGAAGCACAGATACGCAGTATTTT CASSQDPVRSTDTQYF
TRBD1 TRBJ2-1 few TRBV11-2 TGTGCCAGCAGCTCAACCTACTACAGGGGTGGCTCCTACAATGAGCAGTTCTTC CASSSTYYRGGSYNEQFF
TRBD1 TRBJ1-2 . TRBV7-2 TGTGCCAGCAGCCCTTTCGACAGGGTCTATGGCTACACCTTC CASSPFDRVYGYTF
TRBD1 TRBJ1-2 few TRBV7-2 TGTGCCAGCAGCTTAGCAGAGGGACAGGGGAACTATGGCTACACCTTC CASSLAEGQGNYGYTF
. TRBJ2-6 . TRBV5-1 TGCGCCAGCAGCTGGAGAATTGGCAGGGCAAGCTCTGGGGCCAACGTCCTGACTTTC CASSWRIGRASSGANVLTF
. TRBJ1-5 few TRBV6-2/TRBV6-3 TGTGCCAGCAAATACGACAGGTCAAATCAGCCCCAGCATTTT CASKYDRSNQPQHF
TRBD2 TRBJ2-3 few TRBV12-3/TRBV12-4 TGTGCCAGCAGTTTCCCGGCTAGCGGATCAGATACGCAGTATTTT CASSFPASGSDTQYF
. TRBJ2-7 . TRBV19 TGTGCCAGTAGTATAGTCGCCAACTACGAGCAGTACTTC CASSIVANYEQYF
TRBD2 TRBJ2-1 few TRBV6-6 TGTGCCAGCAGTAATCGAGCGGGGGGGCTTTCCAATGAGCAGTTCTTC CASSNRAGGLSNEQFF
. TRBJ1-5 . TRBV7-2 TGTGCCAGCAGCTTACTAGGGGTAAAGCAGCCCCAGCATTTT CASSLLGVKQPQHF
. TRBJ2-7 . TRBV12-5 TGTGCTAGTGGTTTGGCCTGGAATGAGCAGTACTTC CASGLAWNEQYF
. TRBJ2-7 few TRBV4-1 TGCGCCAGCAGCCAAGAGGCGGCGGGACCGAACTCCTACGAGCAGTACTTC CASSQEAAGPNSYEQYF
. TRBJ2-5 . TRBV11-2 TGTGCCAGCAGCTTAGTGCGGACGGGACGGGGCCAGTACTTC CASSLVRTGRGQYF
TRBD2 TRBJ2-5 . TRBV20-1 TGCAGTGCTTTGCGGGGGAACCAAGAGACCCAGTACTTC CSALRGNQETQYF
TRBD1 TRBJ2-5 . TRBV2 TGTGCCAGCAGTCCGAGGACAGGGCCAACTTCAGAGACCCAGTACTTC CASSPRTGPTSETQYF
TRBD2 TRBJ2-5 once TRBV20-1 TGCAGTGCTAGAGTTGGGACTAGCCAAGAGACCCAGTACTTC CSARVGTSQETQYF
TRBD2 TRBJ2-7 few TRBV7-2 TGTGCCAGCAGCTCACAGGAGCTAGCGGGCTACGAGCAGTACTTC CASSSQELAGYEQYF
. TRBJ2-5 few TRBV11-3 TGTGCCAGCAGCTTAGCTTATGGGGCGACGGAGACCCAGTACTTC CASSLAYGATETQYF
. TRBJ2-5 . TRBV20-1 TGCAGTGCTAGGGGGGGCGGGGGCCTTCAAGAGACCCAGTACTTC CSARGGGGLQETQYF
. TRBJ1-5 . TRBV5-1 TGCGCCAGCAGCTCTCTACCGGGACCGTTAAACAATCAGCCCCAGCATTTT CASSSLPGPLNNQPQHF
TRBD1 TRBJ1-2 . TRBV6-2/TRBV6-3 TGTGCCAGCAGTTACGGGACAGCTAACTATGGCTACACCTTC CASSYGTANYGYTF